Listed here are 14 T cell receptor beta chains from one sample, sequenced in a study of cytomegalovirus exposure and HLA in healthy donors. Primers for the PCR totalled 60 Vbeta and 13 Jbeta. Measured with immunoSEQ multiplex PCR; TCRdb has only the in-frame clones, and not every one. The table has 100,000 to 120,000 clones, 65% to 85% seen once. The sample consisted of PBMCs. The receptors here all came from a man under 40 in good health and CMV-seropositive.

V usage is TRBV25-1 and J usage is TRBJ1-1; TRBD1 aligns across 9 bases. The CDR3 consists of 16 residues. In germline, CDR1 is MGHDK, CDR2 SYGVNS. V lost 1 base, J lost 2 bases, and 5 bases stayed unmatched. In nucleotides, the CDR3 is TGTGCCAGCAGTGAATCTGGACAGGGGATAAACACTGAAGCTTTCTTT. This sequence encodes CASSESGQGINTEAFF.

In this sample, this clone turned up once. This CDR3 is CAWRTAPEAGANVLTF. Here the CDR3 DNA reads TGTGCCTGGAGGACAGCTCCTGAGGCTGGGGCCAACGTCCTGACTTTC. V gene TRBV30 combines with J gene TRBJ2-6, with a tentative D call TRBD1 (5 bases). This CDR3 is 16 amino acids long. Trimming took 3 bases from V and 2 from J, leaving 14 bases between them. CDR1 and CDR2 from the germline V gene are GTSNPN and SVGIG (reference sequence).

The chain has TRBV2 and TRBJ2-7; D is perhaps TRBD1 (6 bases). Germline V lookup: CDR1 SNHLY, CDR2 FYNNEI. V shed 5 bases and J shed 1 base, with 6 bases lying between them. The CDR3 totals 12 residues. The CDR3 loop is CASSTGSYEQYF. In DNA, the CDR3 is TGTGCCAGCAGTACAGGGTCCTACGAGCAGTACTTC.

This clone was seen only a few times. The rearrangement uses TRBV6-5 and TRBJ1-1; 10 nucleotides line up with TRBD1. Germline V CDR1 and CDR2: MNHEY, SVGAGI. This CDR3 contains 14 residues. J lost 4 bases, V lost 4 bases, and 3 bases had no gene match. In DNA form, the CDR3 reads TGTGCCAGCAGTTGGGGACAGGGGTTCACTGAAGCTTTCTTT. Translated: CASSWGQGFTEAFF.

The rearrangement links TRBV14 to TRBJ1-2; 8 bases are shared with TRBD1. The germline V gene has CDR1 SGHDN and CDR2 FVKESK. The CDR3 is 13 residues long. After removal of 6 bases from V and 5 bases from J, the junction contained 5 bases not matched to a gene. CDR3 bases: TGTGCCAGCAGTCGGACAGGGACTTATGGCTACACCTTC. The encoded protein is CASSRTGTYGYTF.

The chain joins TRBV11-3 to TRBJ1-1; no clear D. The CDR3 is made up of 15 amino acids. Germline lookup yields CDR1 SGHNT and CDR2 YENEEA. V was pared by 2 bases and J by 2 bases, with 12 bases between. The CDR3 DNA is TGTGCCAGCAGCTTACGCGAGGGCCTAAACACTGAAGCTTTCTTT. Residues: CASSLREGLNTEAFF.

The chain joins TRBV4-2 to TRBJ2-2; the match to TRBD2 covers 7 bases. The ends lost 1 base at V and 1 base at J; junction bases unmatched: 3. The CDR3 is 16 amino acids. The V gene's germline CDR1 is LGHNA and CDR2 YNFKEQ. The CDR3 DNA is TGTGCCAGCAGCCAAGCGGCGGGGGAGAACACCGGGGAGCTGTTTTTT. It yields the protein CASSQAAGENTGELFF.

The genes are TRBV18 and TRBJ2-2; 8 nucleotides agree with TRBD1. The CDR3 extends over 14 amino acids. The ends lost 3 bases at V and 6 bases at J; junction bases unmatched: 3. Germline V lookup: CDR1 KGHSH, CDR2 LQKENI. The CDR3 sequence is CASSPRGLAGELFF. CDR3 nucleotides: TGTGCCAGCTCACCCAGGGGGCTGGCCGGGGAGCTGTTTTTT.

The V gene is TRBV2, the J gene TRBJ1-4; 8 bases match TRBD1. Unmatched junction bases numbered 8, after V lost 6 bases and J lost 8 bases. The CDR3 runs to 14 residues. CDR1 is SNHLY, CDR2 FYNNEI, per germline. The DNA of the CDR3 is TGTGCCAGCAGAGGGACAGGACGTAGGGAAAAACTGTTTTTT. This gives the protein CASRGTGRREKLFF. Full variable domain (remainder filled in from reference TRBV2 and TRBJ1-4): EPEVTQTPSHQVTQMGQEVILRCVPISNHLYFYWYRQILGQKVEFLVSFYNNEISEKSEIFDDQFSVERPDGSNFTLKIRSTKLEDSAMYFCASRGTGRREKLFFGSGTQLSVL.

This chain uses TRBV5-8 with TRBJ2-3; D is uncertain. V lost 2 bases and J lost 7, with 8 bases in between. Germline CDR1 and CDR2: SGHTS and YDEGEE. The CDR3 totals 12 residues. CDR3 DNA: TGTGCCAGCAGCTTTTCCGGTTATACGCAGTATTTT. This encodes CASSFSGYTQYF.

The CDR3: CASRQQETQYF. In DNA, the CDR3 is TGTGCCAGCAGACAACAAGAGACCCAGTACTTC. The genes are TRBV2 and TRBJ2-5, with D unresolved. Germline V lookup: CDR1 SNHLY, CDR2 FYNNEI. The V and J ends lost 6 bases and 2 bases respectively, with 4 bases between them. The CDR3 totals 11 residues.

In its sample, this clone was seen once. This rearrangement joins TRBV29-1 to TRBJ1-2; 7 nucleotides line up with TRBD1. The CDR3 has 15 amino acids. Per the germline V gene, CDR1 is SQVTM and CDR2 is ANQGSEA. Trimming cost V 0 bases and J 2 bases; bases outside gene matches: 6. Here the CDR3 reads CSVEDWRTGNYGYTF. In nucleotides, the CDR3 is TGCAGCGTTGAAGATTGGCGGACAGGAAACTATGGCTACACCTTC.

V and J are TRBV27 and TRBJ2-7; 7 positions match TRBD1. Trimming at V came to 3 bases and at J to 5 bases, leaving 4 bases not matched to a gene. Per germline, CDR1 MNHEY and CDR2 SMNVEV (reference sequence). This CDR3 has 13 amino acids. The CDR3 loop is CASSFTDRDEQYF. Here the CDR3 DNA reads TGTGCCAGCAGTTTTACAGACAGGGACGAGCAGTACTTC.

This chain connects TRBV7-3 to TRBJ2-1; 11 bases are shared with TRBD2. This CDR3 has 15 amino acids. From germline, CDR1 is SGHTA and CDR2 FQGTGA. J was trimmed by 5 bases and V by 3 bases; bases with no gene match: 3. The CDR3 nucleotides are TGTGCCAGCAGCTTGGGACTAGCGGAAAACAATGAGCAGTTCTTC. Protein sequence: CASSLGLAENNEQFF.